The 16 T cell receptor beta chains reported below all come from one sample, sequenced in a study of cytomegalovirus exposure and HLA in healthy donors. Vbeta (60) and Jbeta (13) primers were used in the PCR. Assay: immunoSEQ multiplex PCR; the TCRdb copy retains only in-frame clones and omits some. The sample lists over 110,000 clones, 78% seen once, with around 2.4% in the top ten. Sample: PBMCs. The receptors shown here come from a woman under 30 in good health and CMV-seropositive.

The rearrangement joins TRBV15 to TRBJ2-1; 7 bases fit TRBD1. This CDR3 comprises 13 residues. The trim removed 6 bases at V and 5 bases at J, leaving 4 bases unmatched. Per the germline V gene, CDR1 is LNHNV and CDR2 is YYDKDF (reference sequence). CDR3 sequence reads: CATRGDSHNEQFF. The DNA of the CDR3 is TGTGCCACCAGGGGGGACAGTCACAATGAGCAGTTCTTC.

The chain links TRBV6-5 to TRBJ2-7; a weak D match, TRBD1 (6 bases). Germline V gives CDR1 MNHEY, CDR2 SVGAGI. The V end lost 0 bases, the J end lost 1 base, and 10 bases lay between the germline ends. The CDR3 extends over 15 amino acids. The CDR3 reads CASSYSRDKSYEQYF. CDR3 coding DNA: TGTGCCAGCAGTTACTCCCGGGACAAGTCCTACGAGCAGTACTTC.

The chain has TRBV5-1 and TRBJ2-1, with D unresolved. V was pared by 0 bases and J by 0 bases, with 7 bases between. The V gene's germline CDR1 is SGHRS and CDR2 YFSETQ. The CDR3 is made up of 15 amino acids. As DNA, the CDR3 is TGCGCCAGCAGCTTGGTTACCAGCTCCTACAATGAGCAGTTCTTC. This gives the protein CASSLVTSSYNEQFF.

This clone turned up a few times. This chain joins TRBV18 and TRBJ1-1, with D possibly TRBD1 on 5 matching bases. Germline loops: CDR1 KGHSH, CDR2 LQKENI. V was pared by 4 bases and J by 3 bases, with 12 bases between. CDR3 length equals 14 residues. The CDR3 is CASSLRSRDTEAFF. The CDR3 coding sequence is TGTGCCAGCTCACTTCGTAGCAGGGACACTGAAGCTTTCTTT.

This rearrangement joins TRBV5-8 to TRBJ2-2, with 9 bases fitting TRBD1. CDR1 SGHTS and CDR2 YDEGEE come from the germline V gene. This CDR3 is 16 amino acids long. Trimming cost V 4 bases and J 2 bases; bases outside gene matches: 6. The CDR3 is CASSLWTGVNTGELFF. The CDR3 coding sequence is TGTGCCAGCAGCCTTTGGACAGGGGTAAACACCGGGGAGCTGTTTTTT.

Comment on this clone: This may arise from a read error, as a much more abundant clone is one base away. V and J are TRBV5-6 and TRBJ1-1; no clear D gene. The CDR3 covers 14 residues. CDR1 SGHDT and CDR2 YYEEEE come from the germline V gene. Trimming stripped 0 bases from V and 4 bases from J, with 10 bases between. Here the CDR3 reads CASSLALASTEAFF. The CDR3 nucleotides read TGTGCCAGCAGCTTGGCTTTAGCTTCCACTGAAGCTTTCTTT.

The rearrangement links TRBV5-1 to TRBJ2-7; unclear D gene. V lost 4 bases and J lost 3, with 5 bases in between. Germline CDR1 reads SGHRS; CDR2 reads YFSETQ. The CDR3 contains 11 residues. The chain's CDR3 is CASSAGYEQYF. The DNA of the CDR3 is TGCGCCAGCAGCGCAGGCTACGAGCAGTACTTC.

The J gene is TRBJ2-4, the V gene TRBV2; D unclear. The CDR3 is 13 residues long. V was trimmed by 8 bases and J by 2 bases, leaving 10 bases between them. Germline V lookup: CDR1 SNHLY, CDR2 FYNNEI. The CDR3 nucleotides are TGTGCCAGCGAACTGGGCTCCAAAAACATTCAGTACTTC. This gives the protein CASELGSKNIQYF.

V usage is TRBV2 and J usage is TRBJ1-6; TRBD1 matches 10 bases. CDR1 is SNHLY and CDR2 is FYNNEI in the germline V gene. CDR3 size: 15 residues. Losses at the gene ends were 4 bases for V and 7 bases for J; bases not matched to a gene: 4. CDR3 DNA: TGTGCCAGCAGTGGGGTGACAGGGGGCAATTCACCCCTCCACTTT. Protein sequence: CASSGVTGGNSPLHF.

V and J are TRBV5-6 and TRBJ2-5; TRBD2 might be the D (6 bases). CDR1 is SGHDT and CDR2 is YYEEEE in the germline V gene. The ends were cut back, 1 base at V and 5 bases at J, with 6 bases in the middle. This CDR3 has 12 residues. The CDR3, as DNA: TGTGCCAGCAGCTTGCGGGGGGAGACCCAGTACTTC. Translated, it gives CASSLRGETQYF.

This rearrangement joins TRBV9 to TRBJ2-5; weak D call: TRBD1 (5 bases). Trimming took 0 bases from V and 7 from J, leaving 22 bases between them. CDR3 size: 17 residues. CDR1 SGDLS and CDR2 YYNGEE come from the germline V gene. The CDR3 protein is CASSVDVTGLPDGTQYF. Here the CDR3 DNA reads TGTGCCAGCAGCGTAGATGTAACAGGTCTCCCCGATGGGACCCAGTACTTC.

This sequence joins TRBV10-3 and TRBJ2-6; D not certain. The CDR3 is made up of 11 amino acids. Germline values: CDR1 ENHRY, CDR2 SYGVKD. V gave up 10 bases and J gave up 1 base, with 2 bases separating them. Written as DNA, the CDR3 is TGTGCCACGTCTGGGGCCAACGTCCTGACTTTC. Translated, it gives CATSGANVLTF.

This rearrangement joins TRBV5-5 to TRBJ1-2; D gene unclear. Trimming took off 2 bases at V and 8 bases at J, with 19 bases between the two ends. The CDR3 has 15 amino acids. Germline CDR1 SGHKS, CDR2 YYEKEE (reference sequence). The CDR3 loop reads CASSFPDGRARGYTF. In nucleotides, the CDR3 is TGTGCCAGCAGCTTCCCGGACGGGCGGGCGAGAGGCTACACCTTC.

This clone was observed once. The V call is TRBV19, the J call TRBJ2-5, with 9 bases lining up with TRBD1. The CDR3 sequence is 14 residues long. The germline gives CDR1 LNHDA, CDR2 SQIVND (reference sequence). J lost 5 bases, V lost 4 bases, and 5 bases had no gene match. CDR3 nucleotides: TGTGCCAGTAGTAGGGACAGGGCGGCGGAGACCCAGTACTTC. Amino acid sequence: CASSRDRAAETQYF.

Regarding this clone: The same CDR3 arises from other DNA sequences in this sample as well. The chain employs TRBV10-3 and TRBJ1-1, with a possible D match to TRBD1 (5 bases). This CDR3 has 12 residues. V lost 5 bases and J lost 4, with 8 bases in between. Germline V gene sequence: CDR1 ENHRY, CDR2 SYGVKD. The CDR3 DNA reads TGTGCCATCAGTCCGGGGGTCACTGAAGCTTTCTTT. Its translation is CAISPGVTEAFF.

This clone was seen only a few times. The CDR3 coding sequence is TGTGCCAGCAGCGCAACTAGCGGGGGGGGTAATGAGCAGTTCTTC. This gives the protein CASSATSGGGNEQFF. The V and J genes are TRBV11-1 and TRBJ2-1; TRBD2 matches at 13 bases. Germline CDR1 and CDR2: SGHAT and FQDESV (reference sequence). With V trimmed by 5 bases and J by 7 bases, 5 bases remained unmatched. The CDR3 extends over 15 amino acids.